The 2 T cell receptor beta chains listed next were all sequenced from one sample in a study of cytomegalovirus exposure and HLA in healthy donors. The PCR had 60 Vbeta and 13 Jbeta primers. Profiling relied on immunoSEQ multiplex PCR, and the TCRdb table lists in-frame clones only, not all of them. The table has 90,000 to 100,000 clones, 77% seen once; the top ten hold around 7.2%. The sequenced sample was PBMCs. Source of these receptors: a female donor in good health and CMV-seronegative.

This clone was found a few times. The V call is TRBV30, the J call TRBJ2-2; TRBD2 matches 12 bases. J was trimmed by 6 bases and V by 5 bases; bases with no gene match: 4. Germline CDR1 reads GTSNPN; CDR2 reads SVGIG (reference sequence). The CDR3 sequence is 14 residues long. The CDR3 coding sequence is TGTGCCTGGGGGAGACTAGCGGGAGCCGGGGAGCTGTTTTTT. Protein product: CAWGRLAGAGELFF.

The rearrangement joins TRBV7-9 to TRBJ2-5; the D gene is possibly TRBD2 (6 bases). Trimming left V 0 bases short and J 4 bases short, with 12 bases between. CDR1 SEHNR and CDR2 FQNEAQ come from the germline V gene (reference sequence). CDR3 length: 15 residues. CDR3 bases: TGTGCCAGCAGCTTAGCGGGGGGACCTAGAGAGACCCAGTACTTC. It translates to CASSLAGGPRETQYF.